One sample yielded the 14 T cell receptor beta chains listed below, sequenced in a study of cytomegalovirus exposure and HLA in healthy donors. A multiplex PCR was run with 60 Vbeta primers and 13 Jbeta primers. Assay used: immunoSEQ multiplex PCR; TCRdb lists only in-frame clones, some missing. The profile shows roughly 230,000 clones, 80% to 95% of them singletons. Sequencing was carried out using PBMCs. Receptors were obtained from a girl between 2 and 10 years old in good health and CMV-seronegative.

The genes are TRBV27 and TRBJ2-5, with a tentative D call TRBD1 (6 bases). CDR3 size: 15 residues. Deletions cut 5 bases from V and 2 bases from J, with 15 bases between. Germline loops: CDR1 MNHEY, CDR2 SMNVEV (reference sequence). The CDR3, as DNA: TGTGCCAGCAGTCCGACGGACAGCCCACAAGAGACCCAGTACTTC. Translated: CASSPTDSPQETQYF.

The gene calls are TRBV7-8 and TRBJ1-4; D possibly corresponds to TRBD1 (5 bases). There are 12 residues in the CDR3. V lost 2 bases and J lost 13, with 11 bases in between. In germline, CDR1 is SGHVS, CDR2 FQNEAQ. The CDR3 region is CASSLSTGRLFF. The CDR3 DNA reads TGTGCCAGCAGCTTATCTACAGGAAGACTGTTTTTT.

The V call is TRBV10-3, the J call TRBJ2-1; D unresolved. The germline V gene has CDR1 ENHRY and CDR2 SYGVKD. V shed 11 bases and J shed 6 bases, with 14 bases lying between them. This CDR3 has 12 residues. The CDR3 sequence is CAVQRASNEQFF. The CDR3 bases are TGTGCCGTCCAGCGTGCCAGCAATGAGCAGTTCTTC.

The chain employs TRBV27 and TRBJ2-2; 10 bases align to TRBD1. The CDR3 spans 15 residues. The ends lost 6 bases at V and 5 bases at J; junction bases unmatched: 6. CDR1 is MNHEY, CDR2 SMNVEV, per germline (reference sequence). CDR3 sequence: CASRAGQGNTGELFF. The CDR3 DNA follows: TGTGCCAGCAGGGCGGGACAGGGGAATACCGGGGAGCTGTTTTTT.

Here the CDR3 DNA reads TGTGCCAGCAGCTTAGACGAGGGTCCCTACTCCTACAATGAGCAGTTCTTC. This sequence encodes CASSLDEGPYSYNEQFF. This chain links TRBV7-2 with TRBJ2-1, with D perhaps TRBD2 (5 bases). Germline loops: CDR1 SGHTA, CDR2 FQGNSA. Trimming pared 1 base from V and 0 bases from J, leaving 13 bases between. The CDR3 has 17 amino acids.

The rearrangement joins TRBV2 to TRBJ1-1, with unresolved D. CDR1 is SNHLY and CDR2 is FYNNEI in the germline V gene. Trimming pared 6 bases from V and 6 bases from J, leaving 11 bases between. The CDR3 is 12 residues long. CDR3 bases: TGTGCCAGCAGCGCAGTTGGCCCTGAAGCTTTCTTT. It encodes CASSAVGPEAFF. The whole variable domain, remainder taken from reference TRBV2 and TRBJ1-1, is EPEVTQTPSHQVTQMGQEVILRCVPISNHLYFYWYRQILGQKVEFLVSFYNNEISEKSEIFDDQFSVERPDGSNFTLKIRSTKLEDSAMYFCASSAVGPEAFFGQGTRLTVV.

Here the CDR3 DNA reads TGTGCCAGTAGTACTTTTATAGGACAGTCCTACTATGGCTACACCTTC. Amino acids: CASSTFIGQSYYGYTF. The chain links TRBV19 to TRBJ1-2; D may be TRBD1 (6 bases). This CDR3 contains 16 residues. Deletions cut 4 bases from V and 3 bases from J, with 18 bases between. CDR1 is LNHDA, CDR2 SQIVND, per germline (reference sequence).

This chain uses TRBV7-9 with TRBJ2-5, with a weak D call TRBD2 (6 bases). The germline CDR1 and CDR2 sequences are SEHNR and FQNEAQ (reference sequence). V lost 4 bases, J lost 11 bases, and 17 bases lay in between. The CDR3 has 13 amino acids. The CDR3 DNA follows: TGTGCCAGCAGCTCGGCGGGAAGCGCAGAGCAGTACTTC. Translated: CASSSAGSAEQYF.

V is TRBV27 and J is TRBJ2-2, with 11 bases that match TRBD1. Trimming removed 6 bases from V and 8 bases from J; junction bases left unmatched: 11. The CDR3 is 16 residues long. Germline lookup yields CDR1 MNHEY and CDR2 SMNVEV (reference sequence). CDR3 sequence: CASSRLGQGGSGELFF. CDR3 nucleotide sequence: TGTGCCAGCAGCCGCTTGGGACAGGGGGGTTCAGGGGAGCTGTTTTTT.

The chain carries TRBV14 and TRBJ1-2, with D tentatively TRBD1 (6 bases). Per germline, CDR1 SGHDN and CDR2 FVKESK. The V end was cut by 6 bases, the J end by 3 bases, with 11 bases between. CDR3 length: 13 residues. For the CDR3, the DNA is TGTGCCAGCAGTCACCGGACAGACTATGGCTACACCTTC. Translation: CASSHRTDYGYTF.

This chain links TRBV6-6 with TRBJ1-6; 9 bases line up with TRBD1. V shed 6 bases, J shed 7 bases, and the junction held 7 bases outside the gene matches. Germline V gives CDR1 MNHNY, CDR2 SVGAGI (reference sequence). The CDR3 runs 15 residues. This CDR3 is CASSLQGAGNSPLHF. The CDR3 coding sequence is TGTGCCAGCAGCTTACAGGGGGCAGGGAATTCACCCCTCCACTTT.

The rearrangement links TRBV19 to TRBJ2-7, with D perhaps TRBD1 (6 bases). Germline V gives CDR1 LNHDA, CDR2 SQIVND (reference sequence). The CDR3 contains 14 residues. The ends were cut back, 5 bases at V and 5 bases at J, with 16 bases in the middle. CDR3 residues: CASSWDNAGNEQYF. CDR3 coding DNA: TGTGCCAGTAGTTGGGACAACGCTGGGAACGAGCAGTACTTC.

The genes are TRBV30 and TRBJ2-7; possible D gene TRBD2, 6 bases. Germline lookup yields CDR1 GTSNPN and CDR2 SVGIG (reference sequence). The V and J ends lost 2 bases and 1 base respectively, with 12 bases between them. The CDR3 totals 14 residues. Here the CDR3 DNA reads TGTGCCTGGAGTCTCGAGACTAGGTCCTACGAGCAGTACTTC. This codes for CAWSLETRSYEQYF.

The chain joins TRBV6-5 to TRBJ1-1; 8 nucleotides line up with TRBD1. Germline assignment: CDR1 MNHEY and CDR2 SVGAGI. This CDR3 comprises 14 residues. V lost 5 bases to trimming and J lost 7 bases; unmatched junction nucleotides: 9. The CDR3 DNA follows: TGTGCCAGCAGTAAGGGGACAGGAATTTTTGAAGCTTTCTTT. Residues: CASSKGTGIFEAFF.